One sample yielded the 15 T cell receptor beta chains listed below, sequenced in a study of blood T cell repertoires in COVID-19 (dated by TCRdb to the early 2020s). Libraries were built with the immunoSEQ multiplex PCR assay. TCRdb carries this immuneACCESS record with in-frame sequences only. Its versions omit some clonotypes, under half of them owing to an unresolved V gene in the studies checked, with the rest unexplained. This sample has about 70,000 clones in its table, and around nine tenths of those were observed once. The top ten clonotypes cover approximately 10% of the sample. The sample comprised peripheral blood. The receptors were sampled from a woman aged 18-29 years with acute or convalescent COVID-19.

The chain is built from TRBV28 and TRBJ1-1, with 8 bases aligning to TRBD1. The CDR3 contains 14 residues. Per the germline V gene, CDR1 is MDHEN and CDR2 is SYDVKM. V lost 5 bases to trimming and J lost 5 bases; unmatched junction nucleotides: 7. The CDR3 DNA sequence: TGTGCCAGCAGTCCGGCAACAGGGGGTACTGAAGCTTTCTTT. It codes for CASSPATGGTEAFF.

In its sample, this clone was seen once. The chain combines TRBV5-1 with TRBJ2-5; a weak D match, TRBD1 (6 bases). V was cut by 2 bases and J by 0 bases, with 11 bases left in between. This CDR3 is built from 15 residues. Germline lookup yields CDR1 SGHRS and CDR2 YFSETQ. CDR3 residues: CASSFRTGNQETQYF. DNA for the CDR3: TGCGCCAGCAGCTTTCGCACAGGGAACCAAGAGACCCAGTACTTC.

Within the sample, this clone is medium-sized. The chain combines TRBV19 with TRBJ2-1, with 7 bases that match TRBD2. The J segment lost 4 bases and the V segment lost 3 bases, leaving 12 bases of the junction unmatched. This CDR3 contains 17 residues. Per germline, CDR1 LNHDA and CDR2 SQIVND (reference sequence). The DNA for the CDR3 is TGTGCCAGTAGTATCCAATTTGTAGCGGGTTTTTACAATGAGCAGTTCTTC. Translated: CASSIQFVAGFYNEQFF.

The chain combines TRBV6-6 with TRBJ2-2; 7 bases match TRBD1. J lost 5 bases, V lost 5 bases, and 11 bases had no gene match. Germline V gene lookup returns CDR1 MNHNY and CDR2 SVGAGI (reference sequence). The CDR3 is 16 amino acids. CDR3 region: CASSILDREATGELFF. CDR3 bases: TGTGCCAGCAGTATTTTAGACAGGGAAGCAACCGGGGAGCTGTTTTTT.

This clone has more than one count but fewer than ten. The V gene is TRBV6-5, the J gene TRBJ1-1; no clear D. Trimming took 6 bases from V and 3 from J, leaving 17 bases between them. Looked up from germline, CDR1 is MNHEY and CDR2 is SVGAGI. The CDR3 runs 15 residues. The CDR3 loop is CASRLTVSGDTEAFF. The CDR3 region has the DNA TGTGCCAGCAGACTTACCGTCTCGGGAGACACTGAAGCTTTCTTT.

The chain joins TRBV2 to TRBJ1-1; no firm D call. The V end lost 7 bases, the J end lost 6 bases, and 12 bases lay between the germline ends. The CDR3 is 12 residues long. Germline assignment: CDR1 SNHLY and CDR2 FYNNEI. The DNA of the CDR3 is TGTGCCAGCATGTGGGCACTCGCTGAAGCTTTCTTT. This sequence encodes CASMWALAEAFF.

This sequence joins TRBV7-9 and TRBJ2-1; TRBD1 agrees at 9 bases. Trimming took 4 bases from V and 4 from J; bases not matched to a gene: 11. CDR1 is SEHNR and CDR2 is FQNEAQ in the germline V gene (reference sequence). The CDR3 covers 17 residues. The CDR3: CASSSTNVGTGYNEQFF. CDR3 nucleotide sequence: TGTGCCAGCAGCTCCACCAACGTCGGGACAGGGTACAATGAGCAGTTCTTC.

The chain has TRBV12-3 or TRBV12-4 and TRBJ1-1; a possible D gene is TRBD1 (5 bases). The CDR3 contains 13 residues. Trimming took off 1 base at V and 11 bases at J, with 14 bases between the two ends. The CDR3 region is CASSLVGPNGAFF. In nucleotides, the CDR3 is TGTGCCAGCAGTTTAGTGGGGCCCAACGGGGCTTTCTTT.

This chain connects TRBV9 to TRBJ1-1; D may be TRBD1 (6 bases). There are 16 residues in the CDR3. V lost 0 bases and J 4 bases, leaving 16 bases between the germline ends. Germline CDR1 reads SGDLS; CDR2 reads YYNGEE. The CDR3 sequence is CASSVDGRGSGTEAFF. The CDR3 DNA is TGTGCCAGCAGCGTAGATGGGAGGGGGTCCGGCACTGAAGCTTTCTTT.

The V gene is TRBV25-1, the J gene TRBJ1-1, with D maybe TRBD1 (6 bases). The V gene lost 5 bases and the J gene lost 0 bases, with 19 bases spanning the gap. The CDR3 consists of 17 residues. CDR1 MGHDK and CDR2 SYGVNS come from the germline V gene. The CDR3 spells CASSNTRRGLMNTEAFF. The CDR3 DNA sequence: TGTGCCAGCAGTAATACCCGCAGGGGCCTCATGAACACTGAAGCTTTCTTT.

The rearrangement uses TRBV6-2 or TRBV6-3 and TRBJ2-4; 8 bases are a match to TRBD2. This CDR3 contains 16 residues. Germline V gene sequence: CDR1 MNHEY, CDR2 SVGEGT. V lost 4 bases to trimming and J lost 1 base; unmatched junction nucleotides: 6. CDR3 bases: TGTGCCAGCAGTTCTCCGGGACTAGGGGCCAAAAACATTCAGTACTTC. Protein sequence: CASSSPGLGAKNIQYF.

The chain combines TRBV30 with TRBJ1-3; possibly TRBD1 for D (5 bases). This CDR3 has 15 residues. The germline V gene has CDR1 GTSNPN and CDR2 SVGIG (reference sequence). The germline V and J ends were trimmed by 2 bases and 1 base, with 12 bases remaining between them. The CDR3 DNA reads as TGTGCCTGGAGTTATGGGCAGGGTTCTGGAAACACCATATATTTT. Translating gives CAWSYGQGSGNTIYF.

The chain recombines TRBV7-6 with TRBJ1-1, with D tentatively TRBD1 (6 bases). V lost 5 bases, J lost 1 base, and 17 bases lay in between. The CDR3 spans 16 residues. The germline gives CDR1 SGHVS, CDR2 FNYEAQ. The CDR3 loop is CASSPGVAGSNTEAFF. The CDR3 coding sequence is TGTGCCAGCAGCCCAGGGGTGGCAGGTTCGAACACTGAAGCTTTCTTT.

The chain joins TRBV3-1 (or the pseudogene TRBV3-2) to TRBJ2-3; the match to TRBD2 covers 8 bases. Per germline, CDR1 LGHDT and CDR2 YNNKEL (reference sequence). The CDR3 is made up of 18 amino acids. With V trimmed by 0 bases and J by 0 bases, 8 bases remained unmatched. CDR3 protein: CASSQDFGGGTSTDTQYF. The CDR3, as DNA: TGTGCCAGCAGCCAAGATTTCGGGGGGGGGACTAGCACAGATACGCAGTATTTT.

The genes are TRBV5-1 and TRBJ2-3, with 7 bases matching TRBD2. The CDR3 length is 15 residues. Germline CDR1 reads SGHRS; CDR2 reads YFSETQ. The J segment lost 3 bases and the V segment lost 4 bases, leaving 8 bases of the junction unmatched. The CDR3 sequence: CASSPLSGITDTQYF. CDR3 in DNA: TGCGCCAGCAGCCCCTTGAGCGGGATAACAGATACGCAGTATTTT. The variable domain in full, completed from reference TRBV5-1 and TRBJ2-3, reads KAGVTQTPRYLIKTRGQQVTLSCSPISGHRSVSWYQQTPGQGLQFLFEYFSETQRNKGNFPGRFSGRQFSNSRSEMNVSTLELGDSALYLCASSPLSGITDTQYFGPGTRLTVL.